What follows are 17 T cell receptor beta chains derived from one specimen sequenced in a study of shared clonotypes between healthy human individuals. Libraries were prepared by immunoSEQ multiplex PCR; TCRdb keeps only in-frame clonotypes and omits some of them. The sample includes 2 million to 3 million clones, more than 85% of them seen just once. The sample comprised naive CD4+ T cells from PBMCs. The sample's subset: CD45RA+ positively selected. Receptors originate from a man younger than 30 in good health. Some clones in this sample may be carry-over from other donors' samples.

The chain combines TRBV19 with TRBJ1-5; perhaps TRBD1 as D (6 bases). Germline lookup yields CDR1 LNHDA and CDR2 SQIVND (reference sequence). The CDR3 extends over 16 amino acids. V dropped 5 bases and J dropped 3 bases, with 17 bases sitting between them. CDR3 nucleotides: TGTGCCAGTAGTCCTCCGCAGGGGAGGTTCAATCAGCCCCAGCATTTT. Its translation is CASSPPQGRFNQPQHF.

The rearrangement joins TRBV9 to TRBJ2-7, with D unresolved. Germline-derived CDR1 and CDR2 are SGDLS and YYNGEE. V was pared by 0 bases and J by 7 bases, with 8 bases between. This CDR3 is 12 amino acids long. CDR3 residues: CASSVDGKEQYF. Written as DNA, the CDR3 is TGTGCCAGCAGCGTAGACGGTAAAGAGCAGTACTTC.

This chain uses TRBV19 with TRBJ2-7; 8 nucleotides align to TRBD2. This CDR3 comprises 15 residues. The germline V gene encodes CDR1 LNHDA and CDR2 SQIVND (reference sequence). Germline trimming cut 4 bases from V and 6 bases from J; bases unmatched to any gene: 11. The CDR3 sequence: CASSTRLASSGEQYF. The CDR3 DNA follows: TGTGCCAGTAGTACAAGACTAGCGAGTTCCGGCGAGCAGTACTTC.

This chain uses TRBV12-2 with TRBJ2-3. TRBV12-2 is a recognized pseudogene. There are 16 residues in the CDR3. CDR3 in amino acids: CASRSVSPILSDTQYF. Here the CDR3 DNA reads TGTGCAAGTCGCTCCGTTTCTCCAATATTGTCAGATACGCAGTATTTT.

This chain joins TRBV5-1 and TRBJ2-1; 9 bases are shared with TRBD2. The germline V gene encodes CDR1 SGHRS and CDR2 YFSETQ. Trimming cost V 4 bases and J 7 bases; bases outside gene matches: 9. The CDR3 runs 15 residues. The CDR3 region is CASSGLAGAANEQFF. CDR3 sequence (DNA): TGCGCCAGCAGCGGGTTAGCGGGAGCCGCGAATGAGCAGTTCTTC.

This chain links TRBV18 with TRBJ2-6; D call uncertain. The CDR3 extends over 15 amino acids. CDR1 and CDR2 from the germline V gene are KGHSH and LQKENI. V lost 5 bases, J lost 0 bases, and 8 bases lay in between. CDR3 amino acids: CASSFDISGANVLTF. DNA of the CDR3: TGTGCCAGCTCATTCGACATCTCTGGGGCCAACGTCCTGACTTTC. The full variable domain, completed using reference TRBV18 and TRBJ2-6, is NAGVMQNPRHLVRRRGQEARLRCSPMKGHSHVYWYRQLPEEGLKFMVYLQKENIIDESGMPKERFSAEFPKEGPSILRIQQVVRGDSAAYFCASSFDISGANVLTFGAGSRLTVL.

CDR3 DNA sequence: TGTGCCAGCAGCTTAGGAAGGGGTGGGCGGAGAAACTCCTACGAGCAGTACTTC. Amino acid sequence: CASSLGRGGRRNSYEQYF. The chain recombines TRBV7-6 with TRBJ2-7; a weak D match, TRBD1 (5 bases). The CDR3 length is 18 residues. V was shortened by 1 base and J by 0 bases, with 19 bases between the two germline ends. The germline CDR1 and CDR2 sequences are SGHVS and FNYEAQ.

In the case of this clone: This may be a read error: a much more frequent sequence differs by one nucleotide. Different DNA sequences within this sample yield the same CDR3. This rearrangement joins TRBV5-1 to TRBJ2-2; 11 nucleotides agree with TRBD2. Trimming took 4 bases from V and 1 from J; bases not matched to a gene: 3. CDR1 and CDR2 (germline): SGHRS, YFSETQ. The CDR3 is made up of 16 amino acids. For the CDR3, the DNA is TGCGCCAGCAGCCCGGGACTAGCGGAGAACACCGGGGAGCTGTTTTTT. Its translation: CASSPGLAENTGELFF. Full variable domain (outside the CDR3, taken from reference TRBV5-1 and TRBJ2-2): KAGVTQTPRYLIKTRGQQVTLSCSPISGHRSVSWYQQTPGQGLQFLFEYFSETQRNKGNFPGRFSGRQFSNSRSEMNVSTLELGDSALYLCASSPGLAENTGELFFGEGSRLTVL.

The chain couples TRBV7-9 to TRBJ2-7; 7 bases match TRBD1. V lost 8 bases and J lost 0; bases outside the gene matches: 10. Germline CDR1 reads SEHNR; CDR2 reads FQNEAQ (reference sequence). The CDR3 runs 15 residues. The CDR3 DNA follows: TGTGCCAGCGGCATCTCGACAGGGATCTCCTACGAGCAGTACTTC. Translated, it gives CASGISTGISYEQYF.

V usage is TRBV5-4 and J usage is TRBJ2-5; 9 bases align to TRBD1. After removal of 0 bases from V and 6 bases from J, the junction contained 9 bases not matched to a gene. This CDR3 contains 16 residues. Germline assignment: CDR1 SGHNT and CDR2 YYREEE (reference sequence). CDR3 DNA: TGTGCCAGCAGCTTGGCCCTTGGGACAGGGTTAAAGACCCAGTACTTC. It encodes CASSLALGTGLKTQYF.

CDR3 sequence reads: CASSFRGTNTEAFF. The CDR3, as DNA: TGCGCCAGCAGCTTTCGGGGGACGAACACTGAAGCTTTCTTT. The chain joins TRBV5-1 to TRBJ1-1; maybe TRBD1 (5 bases). Trimming pared 2 bases from V and 1 base from J, leaving 9 bases between. Germline V gene sequence: CDR1 SGHRS, CDR2 YFSETQ. CDR3 length: 14 amino acids.

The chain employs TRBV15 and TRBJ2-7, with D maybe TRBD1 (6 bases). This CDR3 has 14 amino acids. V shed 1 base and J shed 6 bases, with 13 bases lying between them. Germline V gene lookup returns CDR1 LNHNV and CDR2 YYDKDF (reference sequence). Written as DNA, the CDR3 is TGTGCCACCAGCAGAGTACAGGGCCAGGTCGAGCAGTACTTC. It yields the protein CATSRVQGQVEQYF.

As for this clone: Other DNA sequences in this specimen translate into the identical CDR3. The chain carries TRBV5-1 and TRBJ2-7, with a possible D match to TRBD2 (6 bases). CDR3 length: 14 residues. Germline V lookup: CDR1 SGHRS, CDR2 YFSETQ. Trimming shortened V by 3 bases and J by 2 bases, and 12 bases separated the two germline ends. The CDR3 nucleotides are TGCGCCAGCAGCTCTGGGGGGAGTGCCTACGAGCAGTACTTC. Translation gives CASSSGGSAYEQYF.

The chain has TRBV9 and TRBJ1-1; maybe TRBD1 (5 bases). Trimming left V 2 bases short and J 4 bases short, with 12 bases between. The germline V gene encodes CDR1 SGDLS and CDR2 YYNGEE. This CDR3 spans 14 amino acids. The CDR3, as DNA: TGTGCCAGCAGCGTGGGAGGGGTGAGCACTGAAGCTTTCTTT. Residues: CASSVGGVSTEAFF. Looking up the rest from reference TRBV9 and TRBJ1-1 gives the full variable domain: DSGVTQTPKHLITATGQRVTLRCSPRSGDLSVYWYQQSLDQGLQFLIQYYNGEERAKGNILERFSAQQFPDLHSELNLSSLELGDSALYFCASSVGGVSTEAFFGQGTRLTVV.

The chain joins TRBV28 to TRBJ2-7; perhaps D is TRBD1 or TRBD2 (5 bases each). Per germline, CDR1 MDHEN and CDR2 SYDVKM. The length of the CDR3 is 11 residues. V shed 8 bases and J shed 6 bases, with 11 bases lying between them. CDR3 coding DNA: TGTGCCAGCGGGACGGGGTCCGAGCAGTACTTC. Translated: CASGTGSEQYF.

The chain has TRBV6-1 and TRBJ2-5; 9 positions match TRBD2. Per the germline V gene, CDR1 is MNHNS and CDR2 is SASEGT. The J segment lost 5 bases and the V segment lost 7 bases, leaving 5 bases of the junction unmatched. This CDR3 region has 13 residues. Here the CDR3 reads CASIPSGAETQYF. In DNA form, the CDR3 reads TGTGCCAGCATCCCTAGCGGGGCCGAGACCCAGTACTTC.

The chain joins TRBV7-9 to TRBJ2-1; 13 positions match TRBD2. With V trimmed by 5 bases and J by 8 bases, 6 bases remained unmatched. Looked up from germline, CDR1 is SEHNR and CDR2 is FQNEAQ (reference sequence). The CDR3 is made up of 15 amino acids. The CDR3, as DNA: TGTGCCAGCAGCCCGTGGACTAGCGGGAGAGATGAGCAGTTCTTC. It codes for CASSPWTSGRDEQFF. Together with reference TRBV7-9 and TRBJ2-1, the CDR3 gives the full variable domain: DTGVSQNPRHKITKRGQNVTFRCDPISEHNRLYWYRQTLGQGPEFLTYFQNEAQLEKSRLLSDRFSAERPKGSFSTLEIQRTEQGDSAMYLCASSPWTSGRDEQFFGPGTRLTVL.